This paragraph reports one TCR beta chain. The antigen it binds to is not known. No clone much larger than this one lies a single base away; base qualities are absent. This specimen comes from a study of naive and memory T cell subsets (dated by TCRdb to 2016 to 2017). Describing the broader study: An open-source, UMI-based TCR alpha and beta sequencing pipeline was applied to sorted naive and memory peripheral blood T cell subsets. The functional CMV T cell responses agreed completely with IgG serology results. RNA was DNase-treated and reverse transcribed with TCR constant-region primers, mostly using SuperScript III. Here is what the overall study found, with its caveats: RNA-based TCR counts may be affected by expression changes linked to T cell activation and differentiation. In both CD4 and CD8 cells, going from naive through CM, EM and EMRA, the Gini index went up while Shannon and inverse Simpson diversity went down. A power law was followed by TCR abundance, with an exponent that differed between naive and memory subsets but was consistent across the three individuals. Single alpha or beta chain sequences, rather than paired alpha/beta receptors, were used to define clonotypes. After error correction, only a single occurrence was seen for over 95% of naive TCR sequences, so much steeper abundance distributions were produced than in memory subsets. The repertoire findings for the naive and memory subsets could not be validated against a ground truth, as none was available.

CDR1 KGHSH and CDR2 LQKENI were looked up in the germline V gene. The germline ends are 8 bases apart after V is trimmed by 6 bases and J by 2 bases. The CDR3 sequence holds 12 residues, the cysteine and phenylalanine included. Just the 36-base CDR3 DNA is kept, in frame starting at base 1. The method was UMI-ligation and nested PCR. To cover both TRBC1 and TRBC2, the beta constant-region primer consisted of an equimolar mix of two oligonucleotides. The ligated cDNA went through four rounds of PCR with nested alpha and beta constant-region primers together with the SP2 primer. A single-stranded oligonucleotide carrying the SP2 primer and a 12-nucleotide UMI was ligated to the 3' end of the cDNA by T4 RNA ligase 1. Incubation of the ligation reaction was carried out at 16 degrees C for about 19-25 hours. PCR2 was typically performed as a SYBR Green qPCR and was stopped at a predetermined threshold so that over-amplification was prevented. Apart from the first purification, every purification step used Agencourt AMPure XP magnetic beads. Libraries were quantified by Qubit and checked on a TapeStation, with a main peak expected near 650 bp. Sequencing of the pooled libraries was done on an Illumina MiSeq using v2 2x251 paired-end kits, which typically yielded roughly 0.95-2.3 million reads per sample. Each sample's library went into the pool at about 4.1 nM, and about 5-7.5% PhiX was added to help with cluster recognition. The paper's data handling went like this. V and J genes were assigned to Demultiplexor-processed FASTQ reads by Decombinator through tag matching, with a single base-pair mismatch being allowed. UMIs were used by Collapsinator to correct both sequencing errors and frequency errors arising from PCR heterogeneity. CDR3Translator translated TCRs and extracted CDR3s from the conserved cysteine to the FGXG phenylalanine, flagging non-productive sequences. Gini, Shannon entropy and inverse Simpson indices were computed after subsampling the repertoires to the same number of UMI-defined TCRs. Clonotype abundance distributions were fitted to a power law by maximum likelihood within the linear range. On one naive CD8 sample, the pipeline and MIGEC gave similar UMI counts, unique TCR numbers and clonal distributions. Repertoires were searched for roughly 7,300 CMV-associated CDR3 sequences compiled from VDJdb and a published dataset. The public reads were quality trimmed at Q25 with fastp and then assembled into clones with MiXCR by TCRdb, keeping productive beta chains. Duplicate CDR3 protein sequences are folded into a single record with the most common DNA and genes. In this record, the V and J calls reflect TCRdb's handling and not the investigators' own analysis. The sample contains around 110,000 distinct CDR3 sequences, roughly 36% of them found a single time. The ten largest clones take up about 1% of the sample.

TCR alpha and beta chain libraries were amplified separately from the second PCR step onward. Donor CMV status was determined by IFNgamma production from CD4+ T cells after overnight stimulation of fresh PBMCs with CMV viral lysate. Miltenyi beads were used first to positively select CD4 T cells, and CD8 T cells were then positively selected from the CD4-negative fraction. Cells were stained for CD3, CD4, CD8, CD45RA, CD27 and a live/dead dye and were sorted on a BD Aria II into four subsets based on CD45RA and CD27. Blood came from a few healthy volunteers, each fractionated into CD4 and CD8 T cells and then into four differentiation subsets. Roughly 120 ml of peripheral blood was collected from each donor, and PBMC were isolated from the blood using Ficoll-Paque PLUS density-gradient centrifugation. Sorted cells were lysed in RLT buffer, after which RNA was extracted using a Qiagen RNeasy kit and stored at -80 degrees C.

Material for sequencing was central memory CD4+ T cells from blood. The intended sense of this specimen's cell subset or site label: central memory, CD45RA- CD27+. The V gene is TRBV18 and the J gene is TRBJ2-7, with the identity of the D gene unclear. This receptor was taken from a human donor in good health. The CDR3 corresponds to CASSTDAYEQYF. The sequence in DNA is TGTGCCAGCTCCACGGATGCCTACGAGCAGTACTTC.